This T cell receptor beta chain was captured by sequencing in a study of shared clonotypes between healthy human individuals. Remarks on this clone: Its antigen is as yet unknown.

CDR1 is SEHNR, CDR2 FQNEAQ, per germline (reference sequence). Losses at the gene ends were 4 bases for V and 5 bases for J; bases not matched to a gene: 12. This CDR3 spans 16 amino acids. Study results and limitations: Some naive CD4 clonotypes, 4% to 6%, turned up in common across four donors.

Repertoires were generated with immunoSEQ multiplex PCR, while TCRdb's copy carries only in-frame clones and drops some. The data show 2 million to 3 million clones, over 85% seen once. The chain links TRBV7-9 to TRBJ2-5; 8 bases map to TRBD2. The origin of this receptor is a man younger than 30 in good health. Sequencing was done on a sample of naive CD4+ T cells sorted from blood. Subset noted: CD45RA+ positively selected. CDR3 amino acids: CASSSLSGGSGETQYF. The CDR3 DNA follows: TGTGCCAGCAGCTCCCTTTCGGGAGGGTCGGGGGAGACCCAGTACTTC.